Shown below are 27 T cell receptor beta chains from a single sample sequenced in a study of cytomegalovirus exposure and HLA in healthy donors. 60 Vbeta and 13 Jbeta primers were used in PCR. TCRdb's table, derived via immunoSEQ multiplex PCR, lists solely in-frame clones and lacks some. The sample has 150,000 to 200,000 clones, roughly 60% seen once; the top ten hold 2.5% to 3.5%. The sample was PBMCs. The receptors come from a man aged 40-50 years in good health and CMV-seronegative.

The chain has TRBV5-4 and TRBJ2-5, with D perhaps TRBD2 (6 bases). Germline V gene data show CDR1 as SGHNT and CDR2 as YYREEE (reference sequence). The CDR3 totals 13 residues. V was cut by 4 bases and J by 1 base, with 8 bases left in between. CDR3: CASSGDSQETQYF. As DNA, the CDR3 is TGTGCCAGCAGCGGGGACTCCCAAGAGACCCAGTACTTC.

CDR3 in amino acids: CASSQLAGIFEQYF. The CDR3 coding sequence is TGTGCCAGCAGTCAACTAGCGGGCATCTTCGAGCAGTACTTC. The chain carries TRBV6-5 and TRBJ2-7; the match to TRBD2 covers 9 bases. The CDR3 runs to 14 residues. Germline trimming cut 5 bases from V and 6 bases from J; bases unmatched to any gene: 8. Germline CDR1 MNHEY, CDR2 SVGAGI.

The chain uses TRBV7-9 and TRBJ1-1; D is perhaps TRBD1 (6 bases). The V and J ends lost 5 bases and 1 base respectively, with 11 bases between them. The germline V gene has CDR1 SEHNR and CDR2 FQNEAQ (reference sequence). The CDR3 extends over 14 amino acids. As DNA, the CDR3 is TGTGCCAGCAGCCCGCCACAGGGGAACACTGAAGCTTTCTTT. The encoded protein is CASSPPQGNTEAFF.

This rearrangement joins TRBV9 to TRBJ2-2, with 16 bases matching TRBD2. V dropped 3 bases and J dropped 3; count of bases not matched to a gene: 11. This CDR3 contains 20 residues. Germline V lookup: CDR1 SGDLS, CDR2 YYNGEE. The CDR3 protein is CASSARSGTSGRGDTGELFF. The CDR3 bases are TGTGCCAGCAGCGCACGATCCGGGACTAGCGGGAGGGGCGACACCGGGGAGCTGTTTTTT.

This clone appeared a single time. Different DNA sequences within this sample yield the same CDR3. The CDR3 loop reads CAWSVRGGTEAFF. CDR3 DNA sequence: TGTGCCTGGAGTGTACGAGGGGGCACTGAAGCTTTCTTT. The V call is TRBV30, the J call TRBJ1-1, with D possibly being TRBD1 (6 bases). Germline-derived CDR1 and CDR2 are GTSNPN and SVGIG (reference sequence). V was pared by 0 bases and J by 4 bases, with 9 bases between. This CDR3 comprises 13 residues.

J is TRBJ1-4 and V is TRBV19, with D hard to call. Germline CDR1 is LNHDA and CDR2 is SQIVND (reference sequence). The CDR3 covers 14 residues. V was cut by 4 bases and J by 0 bases, with 6 bases left in between. Here the CDR3 reads CASSRQATNEKLFF. In DNA form, the CDR3 reads TGTGCCAGTAGTAGGCAAGCAACTAATGAAAAACTGTTTTTT.

The gene calls are TRBV7-9 and TRBJ1-1, with TRBD1 identical over 8 bases. The V and J ends lost 5 bases and 1 base, in that order; junction bases with no gene match: 12. The CDR3 totals 17 residues. CDR1 SEHNR and CDR2 FQNEAQ come from the germline V gene (reference sequence). The CDR3 region is CASSQGQGRLGNTEAFF. The CDR3 nucleotides read TGTGCCAGCAGCCAAGGACAGGGCCGGCTGGGGAACACTGAAGCTTTCTTT.

This clone turned up a few times. The rearrangement links TRBV27 to TRBJ2-3; TRBD1 agrees at 7 bases. The CDR3 covers 15 residues. With 5 bases clipped from V and 4 bases from J, the junction kept 9 bases outside the gene matches. Germline V CDR1 and CDR2: MNHEY, SMNVEV (reference sequence). Written as DNA, the CDR3 is TGTGCCAGCAGTCGATACACAGGGGACGCAGATACGCAGTATTTT. Protein sequence: CASSRYTGDADTQYF.

V gene TRBV28 combines with J gene TRBJ1-6, with 11 bases lining up with TRBD1. The CDR3 contains 15 residues. With 6 bases clipped from V and 10 bases from J, the junction kept 8 bases outside the gene matches. Germline V gene data show CDR1 as MDHEN and CDR2 as SYDVKM. In DNA form, the CDR3 reads TGTGCCAGCAGAAAAGGACAGGGGGCACAGTCACCCCTCCACTTT. Translated, it gives CASRKGQGAQSPLHF.

V usage is TRBV10-1 and J usage is TRBJ2-5; unclear D gene. The J call may be faulty, since TRBJ2-7 better matches the DNA end. Germline-derived CDR1 and CDR2 are WNHNN and SYGVQD (reference sequence). The CDR3 contains 14 residues. The CDR3 coding sequence is TGCGCCAGCACGACACTGACCACCCCCTGCGAGCAGTACTTC. Translated: CASTTLTTPCEQYF.

The V call is TRBV6-5, the J call TRBJ2-5; possibly TRBD1 for D (6 bases). The V end was cut by 9 bases, the J end by 5 bases, with 13 bases between. The CDR3 has 12 amino acids. Germline lookup yields CDR1 MNHEY and CDR2 SVGAGI. CDR3 in amino acids: CASGTLGETQYF. The CDR3 nucleotides read TGTGCCAGTGGGACACTAGGGGAGACCCAGTACTTC.

This sequence joins TRBV5-1 and TRBJ2-3; D gene ambiguous. Trimming removed 0 bases at V and 5 bases at J, with 7 bases between. Germline V gene data show CDR1 as SGHRS and CDR2 as YFSETQ. This CDR3 region has 13 residues. CDR3 protein: CASSLGVRDTQYF. The CDR3 nucleotides are TGCGCCAGCAGCTTGGGCGTGAGAGATACGCAGTATTTT.

On this clone itself: Other DNA sequences from this sample encode an identical CDR3 as well. J is TRBJ2-5 and V is TRBV18; D possibly corresponds to TRBD1 (5 bases). Per germline, CDR1 KGHSH and CDR2 LQKENI. The CDR3 loop spans 13 amino acids. V was pared by 4 bases and J by 2 bases, with 8 bases between. For the CDR3, the DNA is TGTGCCAGCTCACGACAGAATCAAGAGACCCAGTACTTC. Translated, it gives CASSRQNQETQYF.

The rearrangement uses TRBV7-2 and TRBJ2-5, with D possibly TRBD2 on 8 matching bases. The closer fit of TRBJ2-7 to the DNA end suggests the J call may be wrong. In germline, CDR1 is SGHTA, CDR2 FQGNSA. This CDR3 contains 16 residues. The CDR3 spells CASSSKGAGGPYEQYF. In DNA form, the CDR3 reads TGTGCCAGCAGCTCAAAGGGGGCGGGAGGCCCCTACGAGCAGTACTTC.

This clone was counted a few times. The genes are TRBV2 and TRBJ1-3, with D hard to call. This CDR3 region has 14 residues. CDR1 and CDR2 (germline): SNHLY, FYNNEI. Between the trimmed V and J ends, which lost 11 bases and 0 bases, there was a span of 14 bases. CDR3 coding DNA: TGTGCCGGGCAGGATCATCACTCTGGAAACACCATATATTTT. Protein: CAGQDHHSGNTIYF.

V and J are TRBV30 and TRBJ1-3; 7 bases are shared with TRBD1. The CDR3 length is 13 residues. Germline V lookup: CDR1 GTSNPN, CDR2 SVGIG (reference sequence). J lost 4 bases, V lost 2 bases, and 2 bases had no gene match. The CDR3 bases are TGTGCCTGGAGTCTGGACAGGGGAAACACCATATATTTT. The encoded protein is CAWSLDRGNTIYF.

The chain joins TRBV18 to TRBJ2-7, with 10 bases matching TRBD1. Germline V gives CDR1 KGHSH, CDR2 LQKENI. With 0 bases clipped from V and 3 bases from J, the junction kept 5 bases outside the gene matches. This CDR3 spans 16 amino acids. DNA of the CDR3: TGTGCCAGCTCACCACCGGAGACAGGGGGCGACTACGAGCAGTACTTC. This gives the protein CASSPPETGGDYEQYF.

Here the CDR3 DNA reads TGTGCCAGCAGCCCAGACAGAAGGGCTTTCTTT. Its translation: CASSPDRRAFF. The chain joins TRBV7-2 to TRBJ1-1; D possibly corresponds to TRBD1 (5 bases). Germline assignment: CDR1 SGHTA and CDR2 FQGNSA. Trimming removed 5 bases at V and 11 bases at J, with 12 bases between. The CDR3 is made up of 11 amino acids. Full variable domain (outside the CDR3, taken from reference TRBV7-2 and TRBJ1-1): GAGVSQSPSNKVTEKGKDVELRCDPISGHTALYWYRQSLGQGLEFLIYFQGNSAPDKSGLPSDRFSAERTGGSVSTLTIQRTQQEDSAVYLCASSPDRRAFFGQGTRLTVV.

The V and J genes are TRBV14 and TRBJ2-3; 9 bases are shared with TRBD2. Losses at the gene ends were 1 base for V and 3 bases for J; bases not matched to a gene: 8. The CDR3 contains 17 residues. Germline-derived CDR1 and CDR2 are SGHDN and FVKESK. The CDR3 DNA reads TGTGCCAGCAGCCAAGGAGTTCGGGGACTAGCTACAGATACGCAGTATTTT. Residues: CASSQGVRGLATDTQYF.

The gene calls are TRBV18 and TRBJ2-7; 8 bases match TRBD1. The CDR3 has 17 amino acids. The germline CDR1 and CDR2 sequences are KGHSH and LQKENI. The ends lost 1 base at V and 0 bases at J; junction bases unmatched: 8. The CDR3 loop reads CASSPLSPGGFSYEQYF. Here the CDR3 DNA reads TGTGCCAGCTCACCACTATCTCCAGGGGGCTTCTCCTACGAGCAGTACTTC.

In this sample, this clone turned up a few times. A clone one base away is much larger, so this may be a read error. This chain links TRBV4-2 with TRBJ2-7; tentatively, D is TRBD1 (6 bases). The CDR3 extends over 13 amino acids. Trimming cost V 3 bases and J 13 bases, with 19 bases left between them. Germline loops: CDR1 LGHNA, CDR2 YNFKEQ. The CDR3 is CASSQEHNRAIYF. For the CDR3, the DNA is TGTGCCAGCAGCCAGGAACATAACAGGGCCATATACTTC.

J is TRBJ2-2 and V is TRBV5-1; 9 bases align to TRBD2. This CDR3 is built from 16 residues. Trimming at V came to 5 bases and at J to 2 bases, leaving 7 bases not matched to a gene. Germline-derived CDR1 and CDR2 are SGHRS and YFSETQ. CDR3 in DNA: TGCGCCAGCAGTCCCGGGACTAGCATTAACACCGGGGAGCTGTTTTTT. Translated, it gives CASSPGTSINTGELFF.

V usage is TRBV11-2 and J usage is TRBJ1-4, with TRBD1 matching 8 bases. The CDR3 sequence is 14 residues long. V shed 7 bases, J shed 5 bases, and the junction held 6 bases outside the gene matches. Germline V CDR1 and CDR2: SGHAT, FQNNGV. The CDR3 region is CASTEDRANEKLFF. CDR3 coding DNA: TGTGCCAGCACTGAGGACAGGGCCAATGAAAAACTGTTTTTT.

This clone was detected a few times. The chain joins TRBV7-9 to TRBJ1-2, with D perhaps matching TRBD1 (6 bases). V lost 3 bases to trimming and J lost 8 bases, with 19 bases between them. Per the germline V gene, CDR1 is SEHNR and CDR2 is FQNEAQ (reference sequence). The CDR3 runs to 15 residues. Here the CDR3 reads CASSFRQGKSEGYTF. The CDR3, as DNA: TGTGCCAGCAGCTTTCGCCAGGGGAAGTCTGAGGGCTACACCTTC.

This clone appeared a single time. The chain employs TRBV4-1 and TRBJ2-5, with 12 positions matching TRBD2. Germline-derived CDR1 and CDR2 are MGHRA and YSYEKL. The V and J ends lost 0 bases and 1 base, in that order; junction bases with no gene match: 9. The CDR3 is 19 amino acids. CDR3 bases: TGCGCCAGCAGCCAAGAAGGCCTAGCGGGGGGGCCTGTCCAAGAGACCCAGTACTTC. Translation gives CASSQEGLAGGPVQETQYF.

The CDR3 sequence: CASSLTPGGFGYTF. The CDR3 DNA is TGTGCCAGCAGTTTAACCCCAGGGGGGTTTGGCTACACCTTC. The chain is built from TRBV27 and TRBJ1-2; 7 nucleotides line up with TRBD1. Germline CDR1 and CDR2: MNHEY and SMNVEV (reference sequence). CDR3 length: 14 amino acids. Unmatched junction bases numbered 7, after V lost 2 bases and J lost 7 bases.

The chain uses TRBV5-4 and TRBJ2-1, with 12 positions matching TRBD2. Germline-derived CDR1 and CDR2 are SGHNT and YYREEE (reference sequence). The trim removed 5 bases at V and 7 bases at J, leaving 13 bases unmatched. The CDR3 covers 17 residues. The CDR3 is CASRPRTSGTGRNEQFF. Written as DNA, the CDR3 is TGTGCCAGCAGGCCCAGGACTAGCGGGACTGGGAGGAATGAGCAGTTCTTC.